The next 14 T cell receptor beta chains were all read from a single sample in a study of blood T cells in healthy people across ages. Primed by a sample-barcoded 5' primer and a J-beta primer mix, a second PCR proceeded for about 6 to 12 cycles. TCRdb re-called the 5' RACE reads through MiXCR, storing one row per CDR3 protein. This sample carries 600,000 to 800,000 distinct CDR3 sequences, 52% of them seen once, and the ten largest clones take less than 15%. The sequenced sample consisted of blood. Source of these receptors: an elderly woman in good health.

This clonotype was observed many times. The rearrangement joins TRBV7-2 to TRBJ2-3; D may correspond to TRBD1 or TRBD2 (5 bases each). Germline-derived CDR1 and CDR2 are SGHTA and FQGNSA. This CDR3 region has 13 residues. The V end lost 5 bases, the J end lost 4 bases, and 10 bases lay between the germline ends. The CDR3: CASSLRGADTQYF. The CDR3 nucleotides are TGTGCCAGCAGCCTGAGGGGAGCAGATACGCAGTATTTT.

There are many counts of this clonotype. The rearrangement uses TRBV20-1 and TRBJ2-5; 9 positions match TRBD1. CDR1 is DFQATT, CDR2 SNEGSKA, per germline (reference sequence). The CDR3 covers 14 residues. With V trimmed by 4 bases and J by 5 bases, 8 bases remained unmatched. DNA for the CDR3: TGCAGTGCTATCCGGGACAGGGCTGAGGAGACCCAGTACTTC. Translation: CSAIRDRAEETQYF.

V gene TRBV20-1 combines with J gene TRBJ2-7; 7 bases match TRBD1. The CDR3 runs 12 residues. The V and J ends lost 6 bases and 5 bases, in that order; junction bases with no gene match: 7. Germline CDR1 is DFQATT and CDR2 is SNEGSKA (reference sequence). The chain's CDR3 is CSAPDREHEQYF. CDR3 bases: TGCAGTGCCCCTGACAGGGAACACGAGCAGTACTTC.

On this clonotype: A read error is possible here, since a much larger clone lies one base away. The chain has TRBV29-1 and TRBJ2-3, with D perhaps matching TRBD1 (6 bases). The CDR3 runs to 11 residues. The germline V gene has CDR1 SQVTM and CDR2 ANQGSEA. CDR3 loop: CGVGQTDTQYF. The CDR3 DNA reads TGCGGCGTGGGACAAACAGATACGCAGTATTTT.

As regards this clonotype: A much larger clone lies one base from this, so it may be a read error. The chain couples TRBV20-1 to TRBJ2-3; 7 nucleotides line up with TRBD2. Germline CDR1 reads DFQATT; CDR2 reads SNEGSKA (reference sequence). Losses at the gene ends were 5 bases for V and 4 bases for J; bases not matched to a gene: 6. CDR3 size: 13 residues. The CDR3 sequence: CSAYPGGADTQYF. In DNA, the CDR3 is TGCAGTGCTTACCCGGGAGGCGCAGATACGCAGTATTTT.

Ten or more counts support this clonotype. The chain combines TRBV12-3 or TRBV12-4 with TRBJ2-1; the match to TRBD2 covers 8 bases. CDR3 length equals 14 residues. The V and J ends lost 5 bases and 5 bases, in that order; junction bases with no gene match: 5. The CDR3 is CASSQTSVHNEQFF. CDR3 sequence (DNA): TGTGCCAGCAGTCAGACTAGCGTCCACAATGAGCAGTTCTTC.

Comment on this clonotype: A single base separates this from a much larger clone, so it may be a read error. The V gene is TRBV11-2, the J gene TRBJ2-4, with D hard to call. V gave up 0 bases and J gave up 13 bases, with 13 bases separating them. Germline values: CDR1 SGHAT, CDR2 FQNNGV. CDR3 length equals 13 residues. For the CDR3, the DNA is TGTGCCAGCAGCTTAGAGGCGTTAACAGAACAGTACTTC. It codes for CASSLEALTEQYF.

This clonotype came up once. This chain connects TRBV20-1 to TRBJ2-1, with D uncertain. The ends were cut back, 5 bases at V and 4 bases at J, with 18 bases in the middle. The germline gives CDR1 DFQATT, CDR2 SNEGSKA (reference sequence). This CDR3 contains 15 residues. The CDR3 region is CSALSAVGLYNEQFF. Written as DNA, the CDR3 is TGCAGTGCTCTGTCTGCGGTTGGATTGTACAATGAGCAGTTCTTC.

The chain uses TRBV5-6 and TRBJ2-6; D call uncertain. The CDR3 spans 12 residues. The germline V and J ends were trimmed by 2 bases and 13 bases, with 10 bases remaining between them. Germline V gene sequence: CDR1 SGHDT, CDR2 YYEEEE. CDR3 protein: CASSFPGVVLTF. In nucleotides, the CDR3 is TGTGCCAGCAGCTTTCCCGGAGTGGTCCTGACTTTC. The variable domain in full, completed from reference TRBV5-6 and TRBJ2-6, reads DAGVTQSPTHLIKTRGQQVTLRCSPKSGHDTVSWYQQALGQGPQFIFQYYEEEERQRGNFPDRFSGHQFPNYSSELNVNALLLGDSALYLCASSFPGVVLTFGAGSRLTVL.

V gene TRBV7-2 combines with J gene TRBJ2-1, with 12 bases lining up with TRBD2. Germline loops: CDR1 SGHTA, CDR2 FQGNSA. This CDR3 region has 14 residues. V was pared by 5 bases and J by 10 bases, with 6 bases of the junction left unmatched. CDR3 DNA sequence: TGTGCCAGCAGCCGACTAGCGGGAGTTTTGGAGCAGTTCTTC. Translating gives CASSRLAGVLEQFF.

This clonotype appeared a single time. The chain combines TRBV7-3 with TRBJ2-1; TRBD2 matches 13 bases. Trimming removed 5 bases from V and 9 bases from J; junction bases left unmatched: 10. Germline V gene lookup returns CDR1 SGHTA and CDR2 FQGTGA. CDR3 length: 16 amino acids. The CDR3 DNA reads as TGTGCCAGCAGCCTCCGGACTAGCGGGAGATTGGCTGAGCAGTTCTTC. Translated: CASSLRTSGRLAEQFF.

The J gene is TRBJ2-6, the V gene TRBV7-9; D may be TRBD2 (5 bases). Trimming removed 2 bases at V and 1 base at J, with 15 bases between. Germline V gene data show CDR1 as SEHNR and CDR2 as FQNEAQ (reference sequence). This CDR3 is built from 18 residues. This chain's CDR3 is CASSLYRIAKSGANVLTF. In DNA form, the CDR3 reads TGTGCCAGCAGCTTATATAGGATAGCGAAGTCTGGGGCCAACGTCCTGACTTTC.

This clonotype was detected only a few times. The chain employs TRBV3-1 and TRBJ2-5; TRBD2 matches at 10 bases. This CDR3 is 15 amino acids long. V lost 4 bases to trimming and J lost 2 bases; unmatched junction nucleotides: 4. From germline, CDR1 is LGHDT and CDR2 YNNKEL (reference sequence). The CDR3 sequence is CASSPGLAAQETQYF. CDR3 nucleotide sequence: TGTGCCAGCAGCCCAGGACTAGCGGCACAAGAGACCCAGTACTTC.

The CDR3 here is CASSLAGPQGNEQYF. The CDR3 region has the DNA TGTGCCAGCAGCTTAGCCGGGCCCCAGGGCAATGAGCAGTACTTC. V and J are TRBV7-9 and TRBJ2-7; maybe TRBD1 (5 bases). V was shortened by 0 bases and J by 7 bases, with 16 bases between the two germline ends. CDR3 length equals 15 residues. Germline CDR1 SEHNR, CDR2 FQNEAQ (reference sequence).